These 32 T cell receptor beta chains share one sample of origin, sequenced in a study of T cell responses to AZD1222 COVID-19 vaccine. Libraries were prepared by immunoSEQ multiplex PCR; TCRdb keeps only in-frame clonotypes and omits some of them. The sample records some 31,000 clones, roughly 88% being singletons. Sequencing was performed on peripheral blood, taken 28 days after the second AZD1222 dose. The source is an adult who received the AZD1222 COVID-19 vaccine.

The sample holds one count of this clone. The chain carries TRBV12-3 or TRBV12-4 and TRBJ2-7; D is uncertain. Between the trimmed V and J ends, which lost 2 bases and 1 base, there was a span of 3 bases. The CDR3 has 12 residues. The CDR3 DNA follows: TGTGCCAGCAGTTTAATGTCCTACGAGCAGTACTTC. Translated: CASSLMSYEQYF.

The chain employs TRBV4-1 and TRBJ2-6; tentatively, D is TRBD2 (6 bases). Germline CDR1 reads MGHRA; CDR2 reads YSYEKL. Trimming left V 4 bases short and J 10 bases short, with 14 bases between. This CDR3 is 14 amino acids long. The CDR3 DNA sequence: TGCGCCAGCAGCCTTATCCTACGGGAGAACGTCCTGACTTTC. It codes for CASSLILRENVLTF.

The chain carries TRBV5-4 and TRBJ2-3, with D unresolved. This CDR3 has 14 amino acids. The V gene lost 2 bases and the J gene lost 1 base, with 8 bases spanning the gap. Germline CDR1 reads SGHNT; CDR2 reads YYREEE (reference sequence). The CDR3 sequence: CASSLLGGTDTQYF. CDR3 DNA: TGTGCCAGCAGCTTATTAGGAGGCACAGATACGCAGTATTTT.

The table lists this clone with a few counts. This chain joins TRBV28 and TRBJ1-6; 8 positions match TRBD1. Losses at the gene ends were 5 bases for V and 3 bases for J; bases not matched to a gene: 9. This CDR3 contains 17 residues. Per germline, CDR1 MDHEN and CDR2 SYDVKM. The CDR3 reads CASSPPGGRNYNSPLHF. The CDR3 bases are TGTGCCAGCAGTCCCCCAGGGGGCAGAAACTATAATTCACCCCTCCACTTT.

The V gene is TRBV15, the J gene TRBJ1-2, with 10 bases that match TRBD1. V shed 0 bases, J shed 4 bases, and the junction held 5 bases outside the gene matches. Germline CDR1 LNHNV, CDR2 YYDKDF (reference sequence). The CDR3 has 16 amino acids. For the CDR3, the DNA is TGTGCCACCAGCAGAGACGGGACAGGGGATACCTATGGCTACACCTTC. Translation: CATSRDGTGDTYGYTF.

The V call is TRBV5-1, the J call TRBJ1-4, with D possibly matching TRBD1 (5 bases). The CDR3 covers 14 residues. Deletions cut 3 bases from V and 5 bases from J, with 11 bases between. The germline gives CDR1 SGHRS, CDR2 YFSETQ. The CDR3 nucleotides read TGCGCCAGCAGCTGGGGACGGGGGAATGAAAAACTGTTTTTT. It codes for CASSWGRGNEKLFF.

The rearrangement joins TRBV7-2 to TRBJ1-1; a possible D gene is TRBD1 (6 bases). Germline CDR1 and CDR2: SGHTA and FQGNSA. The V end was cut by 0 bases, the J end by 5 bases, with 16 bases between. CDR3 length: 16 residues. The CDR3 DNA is TGTGCCAGCAGCTTAGCCGGGGGGGCTTTCGGGACTGAAGCTTTCTTT. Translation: CASSLAGGAFGTEAFF.

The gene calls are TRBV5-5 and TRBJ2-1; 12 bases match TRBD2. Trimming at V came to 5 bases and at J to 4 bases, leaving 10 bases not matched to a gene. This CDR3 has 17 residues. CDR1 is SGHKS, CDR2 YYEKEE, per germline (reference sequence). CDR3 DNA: TGTGCCAGCAGTTTATACCGTACTAGCGGGGGGTACAATGAGCAGTTCTTC. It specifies CASSLYRTSGGYNEQFF.

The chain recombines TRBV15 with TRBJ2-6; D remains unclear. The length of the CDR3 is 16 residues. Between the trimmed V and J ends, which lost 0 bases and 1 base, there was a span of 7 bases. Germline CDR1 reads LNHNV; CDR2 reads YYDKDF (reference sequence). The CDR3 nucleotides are TGTGCCACCAGCAGAGATTCTAATTCTGGGGCCAACGTCCTGACTTTC. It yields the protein CATSRDSNSGANVLTF.

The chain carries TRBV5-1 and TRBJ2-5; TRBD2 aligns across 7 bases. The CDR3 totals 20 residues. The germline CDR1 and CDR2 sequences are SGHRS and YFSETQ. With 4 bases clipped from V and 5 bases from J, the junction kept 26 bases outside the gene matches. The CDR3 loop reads CASSLALSSGVTQGRETQYF. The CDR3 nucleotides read TGCGCCAGCAGCCTCGCCCTATCTAGCGGCGTAACCCAAGGTCGGGAGACCCAGTACTTC. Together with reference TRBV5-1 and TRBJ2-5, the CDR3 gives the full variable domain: KAGVTQTPRYLIKTRGQQVTLSCSPISGHRSVSWYQQTPGQGLQFLFEYFSETQRNKGNFPGRFSGRQFSNSRSEMNVSTLELGDSALYLCASSLALSSGVTQGRETQYFGPGTRLLVL.

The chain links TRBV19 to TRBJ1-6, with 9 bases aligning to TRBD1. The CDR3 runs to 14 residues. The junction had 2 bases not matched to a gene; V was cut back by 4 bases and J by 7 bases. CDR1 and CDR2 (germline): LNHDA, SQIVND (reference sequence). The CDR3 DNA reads TGTGCCAGTAGTAAGGGACAGGGAAATTCACCCCTCCACTTT. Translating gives CASSKGQGNSPLHF.

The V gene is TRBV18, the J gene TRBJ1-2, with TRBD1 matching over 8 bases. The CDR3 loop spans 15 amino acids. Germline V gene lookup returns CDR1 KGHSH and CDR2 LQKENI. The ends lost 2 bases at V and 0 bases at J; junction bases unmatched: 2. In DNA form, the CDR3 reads TGTGCCAGCTCACCAACGACAGGGGCTAACTATGGCTACACCTTC. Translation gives CASSPTTGANYGYTF.

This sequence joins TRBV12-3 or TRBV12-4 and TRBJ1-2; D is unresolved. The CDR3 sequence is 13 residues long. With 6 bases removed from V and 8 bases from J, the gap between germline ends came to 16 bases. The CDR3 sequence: CASSRSPSSGYTF. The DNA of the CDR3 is TGTGCCAGCAGCCGTTCACCCTCGAGCGGCTACACCTTC.

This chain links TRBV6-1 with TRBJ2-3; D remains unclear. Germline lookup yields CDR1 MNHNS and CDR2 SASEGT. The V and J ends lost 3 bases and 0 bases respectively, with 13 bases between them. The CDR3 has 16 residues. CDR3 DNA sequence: TGTGCCAGCAGTGATGCCCTGACTTCTAGCACAGATACGCAGTATTTT. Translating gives CASSDALTSSTDTQYF.

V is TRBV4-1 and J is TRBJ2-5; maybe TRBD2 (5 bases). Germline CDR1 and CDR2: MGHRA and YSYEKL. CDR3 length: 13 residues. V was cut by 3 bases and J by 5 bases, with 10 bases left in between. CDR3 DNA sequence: TGCGCCAGCAGCCAGGCGGGTACGGAGACCCAGTACTTC. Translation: CASSQAGTETQYF.

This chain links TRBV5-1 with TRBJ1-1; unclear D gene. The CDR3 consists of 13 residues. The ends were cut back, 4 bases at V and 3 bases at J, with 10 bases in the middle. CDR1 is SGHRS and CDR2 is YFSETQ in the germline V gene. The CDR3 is CASSQISHTEAFF. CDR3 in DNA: TGCGCCAGCAGCCAAATCTCTCACACTGAAGCTTTCTTT.

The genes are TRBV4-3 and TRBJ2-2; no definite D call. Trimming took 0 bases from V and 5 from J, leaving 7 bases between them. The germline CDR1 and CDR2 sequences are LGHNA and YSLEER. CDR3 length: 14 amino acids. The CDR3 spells CASSQDSPTGELFF. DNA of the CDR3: TGCGCCAGCAGCCAAGATTCCCCAACCGGGGAGCTGTTTTTT.

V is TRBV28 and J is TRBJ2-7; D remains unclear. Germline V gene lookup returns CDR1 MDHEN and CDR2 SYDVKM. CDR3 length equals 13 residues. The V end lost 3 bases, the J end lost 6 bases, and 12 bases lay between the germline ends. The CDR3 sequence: CASSFGSKLEQYF. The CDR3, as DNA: TGTGCCAGCAGTTTCGGCAGCAAACTCGAGCAGTACTTC.

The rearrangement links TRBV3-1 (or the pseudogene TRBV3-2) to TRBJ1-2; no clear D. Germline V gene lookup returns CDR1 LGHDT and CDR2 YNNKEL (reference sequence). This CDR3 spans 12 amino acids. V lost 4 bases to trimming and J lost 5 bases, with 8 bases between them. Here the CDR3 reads CASSRDGYGYTF. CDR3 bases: TGTGCCAGCAGCCGAGATGGGTATGGCTACACCTTC.

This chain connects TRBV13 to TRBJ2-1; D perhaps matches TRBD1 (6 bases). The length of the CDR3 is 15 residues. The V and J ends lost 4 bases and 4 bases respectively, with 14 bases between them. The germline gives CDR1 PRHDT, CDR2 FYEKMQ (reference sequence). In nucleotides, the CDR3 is TGTGCCAGCAGCTCCACAGGACAGCCGTACAATGAGCAGTTCTTC. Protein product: CASSSTGQPYNEQFF.

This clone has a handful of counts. CDR3 DNA: TGTGCCAGCAGCTTAATTGGGGGTAGTGGAAACACCATATATTTT. Protein: CASSLIGGSGNTIYF. V usage is TRBV7-8 and J usage is TRBJ1-3; D may be TRBD1 (5 bases). Germline loops: CDR1 SGHVS, CDR2 FQNEAQ. This CDR3 region has 15 residues. V was pared by 2 bases and J by 3 bases, with 11 bases between.

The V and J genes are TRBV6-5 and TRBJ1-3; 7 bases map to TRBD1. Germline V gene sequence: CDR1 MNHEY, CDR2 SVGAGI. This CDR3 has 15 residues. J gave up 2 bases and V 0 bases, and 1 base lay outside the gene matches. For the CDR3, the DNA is TGTGCCAGCAGTTACTCGACAGGGACTGGAAACACCATATATTTT. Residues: CASSYSTGTGNTIYF.

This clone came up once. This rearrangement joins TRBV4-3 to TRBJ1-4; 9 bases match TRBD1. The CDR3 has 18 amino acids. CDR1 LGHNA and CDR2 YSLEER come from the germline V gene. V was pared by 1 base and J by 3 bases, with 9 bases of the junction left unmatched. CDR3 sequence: CASSQGGTGILANEKLFF. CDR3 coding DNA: TGCGCCAGCAGCCAAGGGGGGACAGGGATTTTAGCTAATGAAAAACTGTTTTTT.

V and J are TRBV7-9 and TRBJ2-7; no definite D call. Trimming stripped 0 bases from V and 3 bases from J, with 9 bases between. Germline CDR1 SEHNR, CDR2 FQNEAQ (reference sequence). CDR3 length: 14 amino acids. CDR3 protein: CASSLAGLSYEQYF. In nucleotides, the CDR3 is TGTGCCAGCAGCTTAGCGGGGTTAAGCTACGAGCAGTACTTC.

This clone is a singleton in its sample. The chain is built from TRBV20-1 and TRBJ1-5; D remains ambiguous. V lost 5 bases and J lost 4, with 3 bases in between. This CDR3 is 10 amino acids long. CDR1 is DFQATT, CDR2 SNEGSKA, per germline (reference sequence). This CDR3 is CSAGNQPQHF. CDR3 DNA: TGCAGTGCTGGTAATCAGCCCCAGCATTTT.

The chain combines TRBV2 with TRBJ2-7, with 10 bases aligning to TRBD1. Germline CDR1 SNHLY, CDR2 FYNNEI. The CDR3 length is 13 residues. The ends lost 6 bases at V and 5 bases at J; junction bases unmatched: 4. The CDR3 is CASSLTGGHEQYF. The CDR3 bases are TGTGCCAGCAGCCTGACAGGGGGCCACGAGCAGTACTTC. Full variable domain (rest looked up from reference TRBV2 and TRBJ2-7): EPEVTQTPSHQVTQMGQEVILRCVPISNHLYFYWYRQILGQKVEFLVSFYNNEISEKSEIFDDQFSVERPDGSNFTLKIRSTKLEDSAMYFCASSLTGGHEQYFGPGTRLTVT.

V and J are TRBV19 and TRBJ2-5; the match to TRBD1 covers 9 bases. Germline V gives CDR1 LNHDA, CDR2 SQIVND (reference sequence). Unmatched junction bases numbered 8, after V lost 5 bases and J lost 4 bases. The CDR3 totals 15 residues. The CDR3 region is CASSPRRDRAETQYF. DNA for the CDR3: TGTGCCAGTAGTCCTCGGCGGGACAGGGCAGAGACCCAGTACTTC.

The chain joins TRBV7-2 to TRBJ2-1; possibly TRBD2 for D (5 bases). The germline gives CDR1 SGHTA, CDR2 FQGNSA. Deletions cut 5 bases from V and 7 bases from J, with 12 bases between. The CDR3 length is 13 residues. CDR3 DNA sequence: TGTGCCAGCAGCGCCACCTCGGGGAATGAGCAGTTCTTC. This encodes CASSATSGNEQFF.

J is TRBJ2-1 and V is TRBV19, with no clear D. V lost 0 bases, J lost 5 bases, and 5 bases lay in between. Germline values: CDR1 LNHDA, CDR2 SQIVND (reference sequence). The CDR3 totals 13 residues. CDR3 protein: CASSIEHHNEQFF. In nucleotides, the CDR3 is TGTGCCAGTAGTATAGAACATCACAATGAGCAGTTCTTC. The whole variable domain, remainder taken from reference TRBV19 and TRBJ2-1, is DGGITQSPKYLFRKEGQNVTLSCEQNLNHDAMYWYRQDPGQGLRLIYYSQIVNDFQKGDIAEGYSVSREKKESFPLTVTSAQKNPTAFYLCASSIEHHNEQFFGPGTRLTVL.

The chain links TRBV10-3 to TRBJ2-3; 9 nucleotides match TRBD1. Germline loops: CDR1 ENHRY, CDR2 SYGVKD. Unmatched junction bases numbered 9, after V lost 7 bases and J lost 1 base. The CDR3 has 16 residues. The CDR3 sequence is CAITNSRTGGTDTQYF. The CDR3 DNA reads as TGTGCCATCACCAACTCCCGGACAGGGGGCACAGATACGCAGTATTTT.

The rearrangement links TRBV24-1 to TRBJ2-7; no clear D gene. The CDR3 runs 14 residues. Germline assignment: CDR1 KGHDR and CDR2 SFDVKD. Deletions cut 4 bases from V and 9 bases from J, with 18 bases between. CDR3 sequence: CATSEPPPVSRQYF. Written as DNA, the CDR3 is TGTGCCACCAGTGAGCCCCCCCCGGTCAGTCGGCAGTACTTC.

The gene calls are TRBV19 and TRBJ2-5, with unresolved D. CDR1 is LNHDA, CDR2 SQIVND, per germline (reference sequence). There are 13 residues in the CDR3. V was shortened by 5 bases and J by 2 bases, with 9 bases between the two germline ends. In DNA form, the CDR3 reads TGTGCCAGTAGTGCCTATGCTCAAGAGACCCAGTACTTC. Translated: CASSAYAQETQYF.